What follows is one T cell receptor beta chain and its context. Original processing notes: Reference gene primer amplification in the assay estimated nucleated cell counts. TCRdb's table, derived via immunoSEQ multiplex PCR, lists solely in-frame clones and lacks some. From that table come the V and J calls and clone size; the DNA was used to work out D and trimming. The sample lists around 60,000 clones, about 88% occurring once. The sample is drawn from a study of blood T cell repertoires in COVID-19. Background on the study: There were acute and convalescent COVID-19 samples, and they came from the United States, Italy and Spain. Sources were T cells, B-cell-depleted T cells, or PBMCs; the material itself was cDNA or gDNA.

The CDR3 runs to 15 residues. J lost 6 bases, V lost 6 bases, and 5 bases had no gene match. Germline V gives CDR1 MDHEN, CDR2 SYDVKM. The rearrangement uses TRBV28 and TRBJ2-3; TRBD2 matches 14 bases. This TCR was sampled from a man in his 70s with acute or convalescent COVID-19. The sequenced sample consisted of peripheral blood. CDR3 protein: CASSQGLAGVDTQYF. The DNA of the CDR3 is TGTGCCAGCAGCCAGGGACTAGCGGGGGTGGATACGCAGTATTTT.